The present TCR beta chain was sequenced within a study of monozygotic twins with inflammatory bowel disease. Regarding the study as a whole: Healthy co-twins exceeded IBD patients in TCRbeta diversity as measured by inverse Simpson. Varied immunosuppressive treatments among patients may have increased repertoire variability.

TCRdb reanalyzed the 5' RACE reads, giving one entry per CDR3 protein sequence and no DNA. This table lists about 330,000 distinct CDR3 sequences. T cells were not sorted, and total RNA was isolated straight from whole blood. The CDR3 totals 16 residues. Germline CDR1 reads ENHRY; CDR2 reads SYGVKD. Worth noting for this clonotype: No antigen is known for it.

The rearrangement links TRBV10-3 to TRBJ1-1; TCRdb proposes TRBD1, but this gene call is untestable without DNA. This sequence was found in a human donor with ulcerative colitis or Crohn's disease, or a healthy co-twin of an affected twin (not recorded which). Material for sequencing was blood. CDR3 sequence reads: CAIGGTGSLLNTEAFF.